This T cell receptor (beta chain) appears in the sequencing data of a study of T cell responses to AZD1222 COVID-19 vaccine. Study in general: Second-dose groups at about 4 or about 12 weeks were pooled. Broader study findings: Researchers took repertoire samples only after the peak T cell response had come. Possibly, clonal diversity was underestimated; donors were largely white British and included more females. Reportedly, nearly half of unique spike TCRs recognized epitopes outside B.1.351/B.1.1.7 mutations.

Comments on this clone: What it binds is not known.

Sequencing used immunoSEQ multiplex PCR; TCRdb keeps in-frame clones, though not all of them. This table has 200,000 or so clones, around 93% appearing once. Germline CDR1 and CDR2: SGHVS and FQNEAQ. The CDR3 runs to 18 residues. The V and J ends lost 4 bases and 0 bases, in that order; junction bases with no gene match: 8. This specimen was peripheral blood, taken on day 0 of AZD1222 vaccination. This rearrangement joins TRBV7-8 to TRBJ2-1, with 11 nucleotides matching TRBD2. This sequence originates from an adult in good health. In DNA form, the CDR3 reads TGTGCCAGCAGCTCGAGGACTAGCGGGTTGTCCTCCTACAATGAGCAGTTCTTC. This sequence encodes CASSSRTSGLSSYNEQFF.